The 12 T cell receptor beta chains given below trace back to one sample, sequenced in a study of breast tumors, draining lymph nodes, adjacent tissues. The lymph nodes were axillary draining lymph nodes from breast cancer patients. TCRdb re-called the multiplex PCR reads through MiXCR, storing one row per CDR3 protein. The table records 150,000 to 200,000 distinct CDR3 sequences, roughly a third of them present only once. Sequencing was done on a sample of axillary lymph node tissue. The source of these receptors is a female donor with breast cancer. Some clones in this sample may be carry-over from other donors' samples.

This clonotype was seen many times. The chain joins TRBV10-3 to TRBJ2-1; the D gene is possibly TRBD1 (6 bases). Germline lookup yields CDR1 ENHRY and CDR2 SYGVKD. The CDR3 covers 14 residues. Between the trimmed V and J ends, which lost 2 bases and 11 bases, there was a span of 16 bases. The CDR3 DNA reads TGTGCCATCAGTGAGACCCGGGACACTGGGAAGCAGTTCTTC. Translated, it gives CAISETRDTGKQFF.

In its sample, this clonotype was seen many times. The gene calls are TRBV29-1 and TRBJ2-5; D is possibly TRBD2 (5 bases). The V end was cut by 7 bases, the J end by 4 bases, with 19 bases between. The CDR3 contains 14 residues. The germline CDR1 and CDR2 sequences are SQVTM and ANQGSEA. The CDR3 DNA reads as TGCAGCGCCATACTTCGGGGTTTTGGAGAGACCCAGTACTTC. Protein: CSAILRGFGETQYF. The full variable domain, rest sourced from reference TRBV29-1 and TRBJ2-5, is SAVISQKPSRDICQRGTSLTIQCQVDSQVTMMFWYRQQPGQSLTLIATANQGSEATYESGFVIDKFPISRPNLTFSTLTVSNMSPEDSSIYLCSAILRGFGETQYFGPGTRLLVL.

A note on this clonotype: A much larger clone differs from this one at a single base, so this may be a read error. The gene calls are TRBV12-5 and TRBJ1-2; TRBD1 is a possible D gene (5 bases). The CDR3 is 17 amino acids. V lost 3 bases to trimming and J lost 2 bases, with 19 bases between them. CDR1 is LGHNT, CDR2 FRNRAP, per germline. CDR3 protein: CASGFGAGRSINYGYTF. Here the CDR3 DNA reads TGTGCTAGTGGTTTCGGGGCGGGAAGATCTATCAACTATGGCTACACCTTC.

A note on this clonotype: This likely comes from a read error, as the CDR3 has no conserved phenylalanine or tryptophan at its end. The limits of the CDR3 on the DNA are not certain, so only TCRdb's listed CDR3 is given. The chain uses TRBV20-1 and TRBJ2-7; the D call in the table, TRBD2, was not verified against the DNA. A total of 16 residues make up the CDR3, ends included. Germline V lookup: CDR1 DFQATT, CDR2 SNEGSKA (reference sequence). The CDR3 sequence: CSASPGLAGASGEQHL.

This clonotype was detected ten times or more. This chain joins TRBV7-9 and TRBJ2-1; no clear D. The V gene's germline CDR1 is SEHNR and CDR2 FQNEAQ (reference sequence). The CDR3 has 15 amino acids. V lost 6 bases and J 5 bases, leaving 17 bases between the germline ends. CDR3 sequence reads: CASRIRVGSDNEQFF. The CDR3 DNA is TGTGCCAGCAGGATCCGAGTGGGCAGCGACAATGAGCAGTTCTTC.

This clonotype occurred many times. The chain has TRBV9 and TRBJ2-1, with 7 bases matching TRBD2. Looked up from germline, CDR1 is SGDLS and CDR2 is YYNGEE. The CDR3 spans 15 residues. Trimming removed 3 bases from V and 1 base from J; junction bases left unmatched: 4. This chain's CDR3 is CASSAQGGSYNEQFF. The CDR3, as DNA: TGTGCCAGCAGCGCCCAGGGAGGGTCCTACAATGAGCAGTTCTTC. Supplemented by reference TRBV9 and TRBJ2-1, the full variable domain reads DSGVTQTPKHLITATGQRVTLRCSPRSGDLSVYWYQQSLDQGLQFLIQYYNGEERAKGNILERFSAQQFPDLHSELNLSSLELGDSALYFCASSAQGGSYNEQFFGPGTRLTVL.

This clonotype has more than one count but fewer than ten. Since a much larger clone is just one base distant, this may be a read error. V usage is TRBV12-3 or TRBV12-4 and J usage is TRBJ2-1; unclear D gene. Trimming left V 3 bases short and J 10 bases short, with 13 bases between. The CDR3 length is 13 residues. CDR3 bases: TGTGCCAGCAGTTTCACGGCTACGGTCGAGCAGTTCTTC. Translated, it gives CASSFTATVEQFF.

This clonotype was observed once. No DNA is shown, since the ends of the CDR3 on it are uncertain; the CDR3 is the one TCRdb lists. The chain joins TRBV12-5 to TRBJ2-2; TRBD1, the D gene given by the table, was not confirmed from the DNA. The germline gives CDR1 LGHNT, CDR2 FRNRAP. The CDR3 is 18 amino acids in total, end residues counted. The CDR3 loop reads CASGLVGFGAVYTGELLF.

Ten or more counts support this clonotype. CDR3 in DNA: TGTGCCAGCAGCGAAACGGTATCCTATGGCTACACCTTC. This translates into CASSETVSYGYTF. The rearrangement joins TRBV2 to TRBJ1-2; no clear D gene. Germline assignment: CDR1 SNHLY and CDR2 FYNNEI. There are 13 residues in the CDR3. Trimming removed 6 bases from V and 4 bases from J, with 12 bases in between.

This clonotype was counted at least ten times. CDR3 loop: CASSPGLAHKNNEQFF. The CDR3 nucleotides read TGTGCCAGCAGCCCTGGACTAGCGCACAAGAACAATGAGCAGTTCTTC. The chain joins TRBV4-2 to TRBJ2-1; 9 bases line up with TRBD2. The junction had 9 bases not matched to a gene; V was cut back by 4 bases and J by 5 bases. CDR1 is LGHNA and CDR2 is YNFKEQ in the germline V gene. The CDR3 extends over 16 amino acids.

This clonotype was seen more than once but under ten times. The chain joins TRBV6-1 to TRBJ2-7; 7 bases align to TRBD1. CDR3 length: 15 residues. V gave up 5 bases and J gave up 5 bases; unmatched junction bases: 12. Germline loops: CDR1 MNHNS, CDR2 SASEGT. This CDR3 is CASSHPDRLSNEQYF. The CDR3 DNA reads TGTGCCAGCAGTCATCCGGACAGGCTTTCTAACGAGCAGTACTTC.

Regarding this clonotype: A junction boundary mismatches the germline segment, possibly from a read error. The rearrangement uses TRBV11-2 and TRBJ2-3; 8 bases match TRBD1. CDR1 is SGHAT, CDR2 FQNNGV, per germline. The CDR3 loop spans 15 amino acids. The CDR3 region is CASGLVSGGPYEQYF. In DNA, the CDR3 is TGTGCCAGCGGCTTAGTGTCAGGGGGCCCCTACGAGCAGTATTTT.